This T cell receptor (beta chain) was documented in a study of blood T cell repertoires in COVID-19 (dated by TCRdb to about 2020). A note on the overall study: Samples covering the acute and convalescent phases of COVID-19 were provided by collaborators in the United States, Italy and Spain. The dataset comprised deeply sampled blood TCRbeta repertoires from subjects exposed to, actively infected with, or recovered from COVID-19. The prospective study material was composed of cDNA or gDNA derived from T cells, B-cell-depleted T cells, or PBMCs. The sample metadata nearly always contained a de-identified subject ID, COVID-19 status, age in years and sex. Where available, HLA class I and class II types were obtained from metadata supplied by the sample provider rather than from assay-based typing. The repertoires were made available in a free public database intended to serve as a resource for research on the immune response to SARS-CoV-2. Samples came from the ongoing ImmuneRACE study (first 160 participants) plus 1,254 subjects from 6 global collaborators.

Worth noting for this clone: The antigen it binds to is not known. No base qualities exist here, and no much larger clone lies one base off it.

The CDR3 numbers 13 residues from cysteine through phenylalanine. The DNA shown is the 39-base CDR3, in frame from base 1. CDR1 and CDR2 (SNHLY, FYNNEI) derive from the germline V gene. Germline trimming amounts to 7 bases on V and 7 bases on J, with 4 as the count of junction bases outside the gene matches. Another Seattle source contributed samples from volunteer blood donors who had recovered from COVID-19. Each collaborating institution followed its own protocols to collect whole blood in K2EDTA tubes. For TCRbeta analysis, collaborator samples were shipped as frozen whole blood, as isolated PBMCs, or as DNA extracted from either sample type. TCRbeta CDR3 regions were amplified from genomic DNA by means of the immunoSEQ Assay, a bias-controlled multiplex PCR. The study's processing was this. The number of nucleated cells in each sample was estimated by amplification of reference gene primers within the assay. Sequence reads were collapsed and filtered to measure the absolute abundance of every unique TCRbeta CDR3 rearrangement. For each sample, productive Simpson clonality was calculated as the square root of Simpson's diversity index across productive rearrangements. The source is immuneACCESS, and TCRdb retained only in-frame sequences with V and J called. Part of the clones is not carried over; for the studies checked, unresolved V genes explain less than half of this, and the remainder is unexplained. For V, J and clone size, that table is used; D and trimming come from the DNA. The sample table holds 250,000 or so clones, of which under 90% were seen once. The leading ten clones occupy 0.9% to 1% of the sample.

Results the study describes overall, beyond this receptor: Clinical and demographic metadata were provided uncurated, with the amount varying by source and participant.

This TCR was recovered from a woman aged 40 to 50 who had recovered from COVID-19. The rearranged segments are TRBV2 and TRBJ1-4, and TRBD1 matches 9 of the central bases. Material for sequencing was peripheral blood. The DNA sequence reads TGTGCCAGCAAGGACAGGGGAGGTGAAAAACTGTTTTTT. It encodes CASKDRGGEKLFF.